One sample yielded the 18 T cell receptor beta chains listed below, sequenced in a study of identifying expanded T cells in peripheral blood. Here immunoSEQ multiplex PCR was the method, and the copy in TCRdb shows in-frame clones only, minus some. The table has around 130,000 clones, 75% to 90% seen once. The sequenced sample was blood. All receptors come from a person aged 18-70 years in good health.

The CDR3 DNA reads as TGTGCCAGCAGCGGGGTGAACACTGAAGCTTTCTTT. This codes for CASSGVNTEAFF. This chain uses TRBV7-8 with TRBJ1-1, with D hard to call. CDR1 is SGHVS and CDR2 is FQNEAQ in the germline V gene. Trimming removed 5 bases at V and 0 bases at J, with 4 bases between. This CDR3 comprises 12 residues.

The rearrangement joins TRBV10-1 to TRBJ2-1, with TRBD2 matching 11 bases. J lost 5 bases, V lost 6 bases, and 3 bases had no gene match. Germline CDR1 reads WNHNN; CDR2 reads SYGVQD (reference sequence). CDR3 length equals 14 residues. The CDR3 is CASSQGLADNEQFF. CDR3 coding DNA: TGCGCCAGCAGCCAGGGACTAGCGGACAATGAGCAGTTCTTC.

The chain employs TRBV2 and TRBJ1-3; weak D call: TRBD1 (5 bases). The germline V gene encodes CDR1 SNHLY and CDR2 FYNNEI. This CDR3 is built from 14 residues. Deletions cut 5 bases from V and 7 bases from J, with 15 bases between. The CDR3 here is CASSPGTVGNTIYF. The CDR3, as DNA: TGTGCCAGCAGTCCCGGGACGGTGGGGAACACCATATATTTT.

The chain has TRBV19 and TRBJ2-1; tentatively, D is TRBD1 or TRBD2 (5 bases each). The CDR3 runs to 14 residues. Germline CDR1 is LNHDA and CDR2 is SQIVND (reference sequence). V lost 7 bases and J lost 4, with 14 bases in between. The CDR3 region has the DNA TGTGCCAGTATCCCCACGGGACCTTACAATGAGCAGTTCTTC. Translating gives CASIPTGPYNEQFF.

This chain links TRBV5-6 with TRBJ1-2; TRBD1 might be the D (5 bases). This CDR3 is 16 amino acids long. V shed 2 bases and J shed 0 bases, with 14 bases lying between them. CDR1 is SGHDT and CDR2 is YYEEEE in the germline V gene. This chain's CDR3 is CASSLRDPWTNYGYTF. For the CDR3, the DNA is TGTGCCAGCAGCTTAAGGGACCCCTGGACTAACTATGGCTACACCTTC.

This clone appeared a single time. The V gene is TRBV16, the J gene TRBJ2-1; TRBD2 aligns across 7 bases. The germline CDR1 and CDR2 sequences are KGHSY and FQNENV. This CDR3 has 14 amino acids. After removal of 0 bases from V and 5 bases from J, the junction contained 1 base not matched to a gene. Here the CDR3 reads CASSQSGGNNEQFF. The CDR3 region has the DNA TGTGCCAGCAGCCAATCGGGGGGGAACAATGAGCAGTTCTTC.

V gene TRBV4-1 combines with J gene TRBJ2-2, with D unclear. This CDR3 is built from 14 residues. Trimming cost V 2 bases and J 6 bases, with 10 bases left between them. Germline V CDR1 and CDR2: MGHRA, YSYEKL. CDR3 nucleotides: TGCGCCAGCAGCCAACTTTTGCACGCCGGGGAGCTGTTTTTT. Amino acids: CASSQLLHAGELFF.

The V gene is TRBV6-1, the J gene TRBJ1-1, with D possibly TRBD1 on 5 matching bases. The CDR3 has 10 amino acids. V lost 7 bases, J lost 11 bases, and 11 bases lay in between. CDR1 is MNHNS, CDR2 SASEGT, per germline. CDR3 DNA sequence: TGTGCCAGCACCGCAGGGCAGGCTTTCTTT. Residues: CASTAGQAFF.

The V gene is TRBV4-2, the J gene TRBJ2-1; 8 positions match TRBD2. Trimming cost V 2 bases and J 0 bases; bases outside gene matches: 3. CDR3 length: 16 amino acids. In germline, CDR1 is LGHNA, CDR2 YNFKEQ. In DNA, the CDR3 is TGTGCCAGCAGCCAAACTAGCGGTCCCTCCTACAATGAGCAGTTCTTC. The encoded protein is CASSQTSGPSYNEQFF.

This chain links TRBV5-1 with TRBJ1-2; TRBD1 agrees at 7 bases. After removal of 6 bases from V and 2 bases from J, the junction contained 10 bases not matched to a gene. The germline V gene has CDR1 SGHRS and CDR2 YFSETQ. The CDR3 length is 15 residues. The CDR3, as DNA: TGCGCCAGCAATCCCCCGACAGGGTTGAACTATGGCTACACCTTC. This gives the protein CASNPPTGLNYGYTF. Full variable domain (outside the CDR3, taken from reference TRBV5-1 and TRBJ1-2): KAGVTQTPRYLIKTRGQQVTLSCSPISGHRSVSWYQQTPGQGLQFLFEYFSETQRNKGNFPGRFSGRQFSNSRSEMNVSTLELGDSALYLCASNPPTGLNYGYTFGSGTRLTVV.

The CDR3 DNA sequence: TGTGCCAGCAGCTTAAGGCAGGGGAGTAGAAAAGGCTCCTATGGCTACACCTTC. Translation: CASSLRQGSRKGSYGYTF. The chain has TRBV7-3 and TRBJ1-2, with D tentatively TRBD1 (6 bases). V lost 1 base, J lost 4 bases, and 22 bases lay in between. The CDR3 extends over 18 amino acids. Germline V gives CDR1 SGHTA, CDR2 FQGTGA.

The rearrangement uses TRBV5-4 and TRBJ2-5; tentative D call: TRBD1 (6 bases). This CDR3 comprises 13 residues. V was shortened by 3 bases and J by 4 bases, with 10 bases between the two germline ends. Germline CDR1 reads SGHNT; CDR2 reads YYREEE (reference sequence). The CDR3 DNA is TGTGCCAGCAGCTGGACAGTGGGAGAGACCCAGTACTTC. Residues: CASSWTVGETQYF.

This clone was picked up one time. The chain joins TRBV20-1 to TRBJ2-1; TRBD1 matches 8 bases. This CDR3 region has 10 residues. Germline lookup yields CDR1 DFQATT and CDR2 SNEGSKA (reference sequence). The ends lost 5 bases at V and 9 bases at J; junction bases unmatched: 0. DNA for the CDR3: TGCAGTGCTGACAGGGGTGAGCAGTTCTTC. Residues: CSADRGEQFF.

The chain uses TRBV27 and TRBJ2-7, with D possibly TRBD1 on 6 matching bases. The V end was cut by 6 bases, the J end by 13 bases, with 19 bases between. Germline V gene lookup returns CDR1 MNHEY and CDR2 SMNVEV (reference sequence). The CDR3 spans 12 residues. Here the CDR3 reads CASSRPQGHPYF. CDR3 nucleotides: TGTGCCAGCAGCCGACCACAGGGCCATCCCTACTTC.

V gene TRBV28 combines with J gene TRBJ2-2, with D perhaps TRBD2 (5 bases). The germline CDR1 and CDR2 sequences are MDHEN and SYDVKM. V lost 6 bases and J 4 bases, leaving 6 bases between the germline ends. This CDR3 contains 12 residues. The CDR3 nucleotides are TGTGCCAGCAGAGGGAGCACCGGGGAGCTGTTTTTT. Translation: CASRGSTGELFF.

This rearrangement joins TRBV7-2 to TRBJ1-2, with no clear D. CDR1 is SGHTA, CDR2 FQGNSA, per germline. V was trimmed by 8 bases and J by 1 base, leaving 14 bases between them. CDR3 length equals 14 residues. The CDR3 is CASSPGPNNYGYTF. The CDR3 DNA follows: TGTGCCAGCTCACCAGGCCCTAATAACTATGGCTACACCTTC.

The chain links TRBV28 to TRBJ2-3; D tentatively reads TRBD1 or TRBD2 (5 bases each). This CDR3 has 14 residues. CDR1 and CDR2 (germline): MDHEN, SYDVKM. Trimming took off 5 bases at V and 6 bases at J, with 15 bases between the two ends. CDR3 sequence reads: CASSANWGKDTQYF. CDR3 in DNA: TGTGCCAGCAGTGCGAACTGGGGGAAGGATACGCAGTATTTT.

V and J are TRBV19 and TRBJ1-5; D is ambiguous. Germline CDR1 LNHDA, CDR2 SQIVND (reference sequence). This CDR3 is 15 amino acids long. Trimming took 1 base from V and 1 from J, leaving 8 bases between them. CDR3 nucleotides: TGTGCCAGTAGTATAGGGGAGGTAAGCAATCAGCCCCAGCATTTT. It yields the protein CASSIGEVSNQPQHF.